This entry lists 3 T cell receptor beta chains sequenced from one sample in a study of cytomegalovirus exposure and HLA in healthy donors. TCRdb keeps only in-frame clones here, not all; method: immunoSEQ multiplex PCR. The sample has roughly 98,000 clones; roughly 85% are singletons. Sequenced material: PBMCs. Source of these receptors: a woman aged 25 to 39 in good health and CMV-seronegative.

The chain links TRBV18 to TRBJ2-2; TRBD2 agrees at 7 bases. Germline V CDR1 and CDR2: KGHSH, LQKENI. The junction had 3 bases not matched to a gene; V was cut back by 1 base and J by 1 base. The CDR3 is 16 residues long. Written as DNA, the CDR3 is TGTGCCAGCTCACCACGTGGCGGGGGGAACACCGGGGAGCTGTTTTTT. This sequence encodes CASSPRGGGNTGELFF.

This chain uses TRBV7-3 with TRBJ2-5; the D gene is possibly TRBD1 (6 bases). This CDR3 comprises 15 residues. With 4 bases removed from V and 2 bases from J, the gap between germline ends came to 14 bases. CDR1 SGHTA and CDR2 FQGTGA come from the germline V gene. For the CDR3, the DNA is TGTGCCAGCAGCTCCACAGGGCGAACTCAAGAGACCCAGTACTTC. Translated: CASSSTGRTQETQYF.

CDR3 amino acids: CASSVGTGGQPQHF. In DNA form, the CDR3 reads TGTGCCAGCAGCGTAGGAACAGGGGGTCAGCCCCAGCATTTT. V gene TRBV9 combines with J gene TRBJ1-5, with 8 bases aligning to TRBD1. The V gene's germline CDR1 is SGDLS and CDR2 YYNGEE. The CDR3 is 14 amino acids. The trim removed 0 bases at V and 6 bases at J, leaving 2 bases unmatched.